What follows describes a single T cell receptor (beta chain). The antigen is undetermined. In the study's own analysis: From ImmunoSEQ came sequences covering only the junction and carrying no quality scores, so filtering differed. TCRdb's copy holds only in-frame clones and misses some; the assay was immunoSEQ multiplex PCR. V, J and clone size are those of that table, while D and trimming were read from the DNA. The table has a few million clones, more than 90% seen once; the top ten hold 0.14%. This specimen comes from a study of shared clonotypes between healthy human individuals. Whole-study findings and limits: Shared clonotypes: 4.5% to 6.5% naive CD4, roughly 3.8% naive CD8, under 2.5% memory CD4, about 0.4% memory CD8. The sampled material consisted only of blood, and tissue repertoires are likely to differ.

Trimming pared 4 bases from V and 9 bases from J, leaving 14 bases between. The germline gives CDR1 GTSNPN, CDR2 SVGIG (reference sequence). The CDR3 length is 12 residues. The sequence derives from a young man in good health. The chain combines TRBV30 with TRBJ2-3; no clear D gene. The sample taken for sequencing was naive CD4+ T cells sorted from blood. Subset noted: CD45RA+ positively selected. The CDR3 sequence is CAWTWVGETQYF. The CDR3 DNA reads TGTGCCTGGACTTGGGTCGGAGAAACGCAGTATTTT.